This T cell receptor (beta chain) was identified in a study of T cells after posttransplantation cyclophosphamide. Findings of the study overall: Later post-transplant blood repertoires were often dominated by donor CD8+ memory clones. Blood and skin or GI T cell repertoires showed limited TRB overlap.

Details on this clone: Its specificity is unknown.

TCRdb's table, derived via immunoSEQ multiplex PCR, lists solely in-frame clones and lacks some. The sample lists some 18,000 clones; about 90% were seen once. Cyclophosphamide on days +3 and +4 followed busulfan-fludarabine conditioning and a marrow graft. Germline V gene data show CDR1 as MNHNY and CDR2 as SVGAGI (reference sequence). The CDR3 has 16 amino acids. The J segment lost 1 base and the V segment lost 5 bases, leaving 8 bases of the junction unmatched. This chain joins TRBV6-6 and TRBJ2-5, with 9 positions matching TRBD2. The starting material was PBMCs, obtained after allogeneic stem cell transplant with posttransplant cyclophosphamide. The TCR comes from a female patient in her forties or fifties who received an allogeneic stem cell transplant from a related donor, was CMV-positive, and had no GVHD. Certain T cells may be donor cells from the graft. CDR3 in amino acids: CASSKTSGVFQETQYF. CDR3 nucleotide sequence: TGTGCCAGCAGTAAGACTAGCGGCGTGTTCCAAGAGACCCAGTACTTC.